Following are 10 T cell receptor beta chains from one sample sequenced in a study of lymphopenia after photon versus proton radiotherapy. Using immunoSEQ multiplex PCR, the repertoire was profiled, and TCRdb retains in-frame clones only, with some absent. The sample has around 70,000 clones, 85% to 95% seen once. The sequences come from peripheral blood, collected from a patient treated with photon-based radiotherapy. The source of these receptors is a woman aged 40 to 55 with cholangiocarcinoma.

This clone was seen more than once but under ten times. The chain combines TRBV9 with TRBJ1-3; D is uncertain. The CDR3 extends over 15 amino acids. The V gene's germline CDR1 is SGDLS and CDR2 YYNGEE. V lost 3 bases to trimming and J lost 2 bases, with 12 bases between them. CDR3: CASSGSGGAGNTIYF. In DNA form, the CDR3 reads TGTGCCAGCAGCGGATCCGGCGGGGCTGGAAACACCATATATTTT.

V gene TRBV7-9 combines with J gene TRBJ2-5; D is possibly TRBD2 (5 bases). The V end was cut by 2 bases, the J end by 3 bases, with 19 bases between. The CDR3 loop spans 17 amino acids. Germline CDR1 reads SEHNR; CDR2 reads FQNEAQ (reference sequence). CDR3 coding DNA: TGTGCCAGCAGCTTATTAGTCCTGGGAGTTTGGGAAGAGACCCAGTACTTC. As protein: CASSLLVLGVWEETQYF.

The rearrangement uses TRBV7-2 and TRBJ1-6, with D unclear. V was trimmed by 5 bases and J by 8 bases, leaving 10 bases between them. The CDR3 is 13 residues long. The germline CDR1 and CDR2 sequences are SGHTA and FQGNSA. The CDR3 spells CASSPASYSPLHF. Written as DNA, the CDR3 is TGTGCCAGCAGCCCAGCGTCCTATTCACCCCTCCACTTT.

This sequence joins TRBV30 and TRBJ1-5; D is ambiguous. CDR1 is GTSNPN and CDR2 is SVGIG in the germline V gene (reference sequence). Trimming took off 3 bases at V and 11 bases at J, with 17 bases between the two ends. This CDR3 region has 13 residues. This chain's CDR3 is CAWSPGWRRAQHF. The CDR3 bases are TGTGCCTGGAGCCCAGGTTGGCGGAGAGCCCAGCATTTT.

The chain couples TRBV27 to TRBJ1-1; TRBD1 agrees at 9 bases. The CDR3 sequence is 15 residues long. J lost 5 bases, V lost 5 bases, and 9 bases had no gene match. Germline values: CDR1 MNHEY, CDR2 SMNVEV (reference sequence). CDR3 sequence (DNA): TGTGCCAGCAGTCAGGGGACAGGGTTATGGACTGAAGCTTTCTTT. It is translated as CASSQGTGLWTEAFF.

CDR3 loop: CASSLAPDRVSNYGYTF. The CDR3 nucleotides are TGCGCCAGCAGCTTGGCCCCGGACAGGGTATCTAACTATGGCTACACCTTC. The J gene is TRBJ1-2, the V gene TRBV5-1; 8 bases line up with TRBD1. Losses at the gene ends were 0 bases for V and 0 bases for J; bases not matched to a gene: 7. The germline V gene encodes CDR1 SGHRS and CDR2 YFSETQ. The CDR3 covers 17 residues.

The chain carries TRBV27 and TRBJ2-5, with D perhaps TRBD1 (5 bases). Trimming took 4 bases from V and 8 from J, leaving 17 bases between them. The germline V gene encodes CDR1 MNHEY and CDR2 SMNVEV (reference sequence). The CDR3 spans 14 residues. The CDR3 spells CASSSDPQGKTQYF. DNA of the CDR3: TGTGCCAGCAGTTCCGACCCCCAGGGCAAAACCCAGTACTTC.

The chain recombines TRBV29-1 with TRBJ1-1; D perhaps matches TRBD1 (6 bases). CDR1 is SQVTM, CDR2 ANQGSEA, per germline. The V end lost 5 bases, the J end lost 0 bases, and 10 bases lay between the germline ends. CDR3 length equals 13 residues. CDR3 amino acids: CSVRQDLNTEAFF. The CDR3 DNA follows: TGCAGCGTTCGACAGGATTTGAACACTGAAGCTTTCTTT.

The gene calls are TRBV6-4 and TRBJ1-4; tentative D call: TRBD1 (6 bases). Trimming left V 0 bases short and J 8 bases short, with 16 bases between. The CDR3 has 16 residues. Germline V CDR1 and CDR2: MRHNA, SNTAGT. The CDR3 is CASSDSTRGPMEKLFF. CDR3 in DNA: TGTGCCAGCAGTGACTCGACCAGGGGCCCAATGGAAAAACTGTTTTTT.

On this clone itself: One end of the junction is discordant with germline, which a read error may explain. Within the sample, other DNA sequences also encode this same CDR3. The V and J genes are TRBV7-7 and TRBJ2-3; 13 nucleotides align to TRBD2. CDR1 is SSHAT and CDR2 is FNYEAQ in the germline V gene (reference sequence). CDR3 length: 16 amino acids. The CDR3 loop reads CASSPGLAGVADTQYF. The CDR3 DNA reads as TGTGCTAGCAGCCCTGGACTAGCGGGAGTAGCAGATACGCAGTATTTT.